The next 21 T cell receptor beta chains were all read from a single sample in a study of T cells in localized non-small cell lung cancer. Only in-frame clones appear in the TCRdb table, and some are missing; sequencing was by immunoSEQ multiplex PCR. The data hold 9,500 to 11,000 clones, with roughly 90% observed a single time. The sequencing here drew on peripheral blood, taken before any cancer treatment. These receptor sequences come from a male donor older than 55 with stage III lung adenocarcinoma.

The V and J genes are TRBV5-1 and TRBJ2-3; D may correspond to TRBD1 or TRBD2 (5 bases each). This CDR3 contains 16 residues. The V end lost 4 bases, the J end lost 0 bases, and 15 bases lay between the germline ends. Germline V gene data show CDR1 as SGHRS and CDR2 as YFSETQ. The CDR3 protein is CASSPRDGTSTDTQYF. The DNA of the CDR3 is TGCGCCAGCAGCCCCCGGGACGGTACTAGCACAGATACGCAGTATTTT.

V gene TRBV6-5 combines with J gene TRBJ2-1; D might be TRBD2 (6 bases). The CDR3 spans 15 residues. Germline CDR1 reads MNHEY; CDR2 reads SVGAGI. Between the trimmed V and J ends, which lost 6 bases and 8 bases, there was a span of 20 bases. DNA of the CDR3: TGTGCCAGCAGCCTAATGGGGACTTCACGGGATGAGCAGTTCTTC. Encoded protein: CASSLMGTSRDEQFF.

In its sample, this clone was seen once. The chain carries TRBV9 and TRBJ2-5; TRBD1 matches 8 bases. The CDR3 sequence is 17 residues long. The V and J ends lost 0 bases and 0 bases, in that order; junction bases with no gene match: 7. The V gene's germline CDR1 is SGDLS and CDR2 YYNGEE. In nucleotides, the CDR3 is TGTGCCAGCAGCGTAGGACAGGGGATGACGTACCAAGAGACCCAGTACTTC. Protein: CASSVGQGMTYQETQYF.

This chain connects TRBV7-6 to TRBJ2-5, with TRBD2 identical over 12 bases. V trimming: 5 bases; J trimming: 1 base; junction bases outside the gene matches: 8. Germline CDR1 is SGHVS and CDR2 is FNYEAQ. The CDR3 is made up of 17 amino acids. DNA for the CDR3: TGTGCCAGCAGCCCGCAAGGGACTAGCGGGTCCCAAGAGACCCAGTACTTC. Translating gives CASSPQGTSGSQETQYF.

The V gene is TRBV5-5, the J gene TRBJ2-3; D may match TRBD1 or TRBD2 (6 bases each). CDR1 SGHKS and CDR2 YYEKEE come from the germline V gene (reference sequence). This CDR3 comprises 16 residues. Trimming took 4 bases from V and 0 from J, leaving 15 bases between them. CDR3 DNA: TGTGCCAGCAGCACGGGGGACATAACTAGCACAGATACGCAGTATTTT. Translating gives CASSTGDITSTDTQYF.

The CDR3 DNA is TGTGCCACCAGCAGTGGGACTAGCGGGAGTAATGAGCAGTTCTTC. Its protein product is CATSSGTSGSNEQFF. The chain links TRBV15 to TRBJ2-1; 14 bases are a match to TRBD2. This CDR3 comprises 15 residues. With 3 bases clipped from V and 7 bases from J, the junction kept 2 bases outside the gene matches. CDR1 is LNHNV and CDR2 is YYDKDF in the germline V gene (reference sequence). The complete variable domain, with remaining parts taken from reference TRBV15 and TRBJ2-1, reads DAMVIQNPRYQVTQFGKPVTLSCSQTLNHNVMYWYQQKSSQAPKLLFHYYDKDFNNEADTPDNFQSRRPNTSFCFLDIRSPGLGDTAMYLCATSSGTSGSNEQFFGPGTRLTVL.

This clone is a singleton in its sample. This rearrangement joins TRBV6-6 to TRBJ2-7; 7 bases line up with TRBD1. The CDR3 consists of 15 residues. V was pared by 1 base and J by 3 bases, with 6 bases of the junction left unmatched. Germline V gene sequence: CDR1 MNHNY, CDR2 SVGAGI (reference sequence). The CDR3 DNA follows: TGTGCCAGCAGTTACTTGACAGGGAACAGCTACGAGCAGTACTTC. It yields the protein CASSYLTGNSYEQYF.

This clone was observed a handful of times. This chain connects TRBV29-1 to TRBJ2-1; 7 positions agree with TRBD2. The V gene's germline CDR1 is SQVTM and CDR2 ANQGSEA. The CDR3 length is 13 residues. With V trimmed by 6 bases and J by 13 bases, 15 bases remained unmatched. CDR3 protein: CSVQLSGVKRQFF. The CDR3 nucleotides are TGCAGCGTGCAACTAAGCGGGGTGAAAAGACAGTTCTTC.

CDR3 nucleotides: TGTGCCAGCCTCGATAGGGTTTTAAACGAGCAGTACTTC. Residues: CASLDRVLNEQYF. The chain carries TRBV5-4 and TRBJ2-7; D remains unclear. Trimming left V 7 bases short and J 5 bases short, with 16 bases between. The CDR3 sequence is 13 residues long. In germline, CDR1 is SGHNT, CDR2 YYREEE (reference sequence). The complete variable domain, with remaining parts taken from reference TRBV5-4 and TRBJ2-7, reads ETGVTQSPTHLIKTRGQQVTLRCSSQSGHNTVSWYQQALGQGPQFIFQYYREEENGRGNFPPRFSGLQFPNYSSELNVNALELDDSALYLCASLDRVLNEQYFGPGTRLTVT.

This chain joins TRBV6-1 and TRBJ1-4, with D tentatively TRBD1 (6 bases). CDR3 length: 15 amino acids. Per germline, CDR1 MNHNS and CDR2 SASEGT. V dropped 4 bases and J dropped 8 bases, with 17 bases sitting between them. CDR3 nucleotide sequence: TGTGCCAGCAGTGGGGGGCTCACTCCCTTCGAAAAACTGTTTTTT. It translates to CASSGGLTPFEKLFF.

This rearrangement joins TRBV4-1 to TRBJ2-3; 8 nucleotides line up with TRBD2. The germline V gene has CDR1 MGHRA and CDR2 YSYEKL. The V and J ends lost 0 bases and 0 bases, in that order; junction bases with no gene match: 14. This CDR3 is 20 amino acids long. CDR3 residues: CASSQDLTPAGATSTDTQYF. The CDR3, as DNA: TGCGCCAGCAGCCAAGATCTTACCCCAGCGGGGGCGACTAGCACAGATACGCAGTATTTT.

Only one count was recorded for this clone. This rearrangement joins TRBV4-2 to TRBJ2-1; D possibly matches TRBD1 or TRBD2 (5 bases each). This CDR3 is built from 18 residues. The germline V gene encodes CDR1 LGHNA and CDR2 YNFKEQ. Trimming shortened V by 3 bases and J by 0 bases, and 18 bases separated the two germline ends. The CDR3 nucleotides read TGTGCCAGCAGCCAGAGGGGTTGGGCAGAAATCTCCTACAATGAGCAGTTCTTC. Translation: CASSQRGWAEISYNEQFF.

V and J are TRBV5-1 and TRBJ2-3, with TRBD2 matching over 10 bases. Germline-derived CDR1 and CDR2 are SGHRS and YFSETQ. The CDR3 totals 18 residues. Trimming at V came to 0 bases and at J to 3 bases, leaving 10 bases not matched to a gene. The CDR3 reads CASSLEASGSRGTDTQYF. The CDR3 nucleotides read TGCGCCAGCAGCTTGGAAGCTAGCGGGAGCCGTGGGACAGATACGCAGTATTTT.

V gene TRBV10-3 combines with J gene TRBJ2-7, with 9 positions matching TRBD1. Germline V gene lookup returns CDR1 ENHRY and CDR2 SYGVKD. After removal of 6 bases from V and 3 bases from J, the junction contained 9 bases not matched to a gene. This CDR3 contains 15 residues. DNA of the CDR3: TGTGCCATCAGACCCACAGGGGGCGTCATCTACGAGCAGTACTTC. Translation: CAIRPTGGVIYEQYF.

The chain is built from TRBV19 and TRBJ1-1; D ambiguous. The V gene's germline CDR1 is LNHDA and CDR2 SQIVND (reference sequence). The CDR3 sequence is 14 residues long. V lost 1 base and J lost 0, with 6 bases in between. In nucleotides, the CDR3 is TGTGCCAGTAGTATAGGTCAGATGAACACTGAAGCTTTCTTT. This encodes CASSIGQMNTEAFF.

V gene TRBV7-9 combines with J gene TRBJ2-7; 10 nucleotides match TRBD1. This CDR3 region has 15 residues. Trimming cost V 1 base and J 4 bases; bases outside gene matches: 4. Germline V lookup: CDR1 SEHNR, CDR2 FQNEAQ (reference sequence). This CDR3 reads CASSLGQGALYEQYF. The DNA of the CDR3 is TGTGCCAGCAGCTTAGGACAGGGGGCGTTATACGAGCAGTACTTC.

CDR3 sequence: CASSKDPPGTYNEQFF. The CDR3 DNA reads as TGTGCCAGCAGCAAAGACCCCCCGGGCACCTACAATGAGCAGTTCTTC. V gene TRBV21-1 combines with J gene TRBJ2-1. TRBV21-1 is recorded as a pseudogene. The CDR3 sequence is 16 residues long.

The genes are TRBV29-1 and TRBJ2-5; TRBD1 or TRBD2 may be the D gene (5 bases each). This CDR3 is 12 amino acids long. Germline V gene data show CDR1 as SQVTM and CDR2 as ANQGSEA. V lost 4 bases, J lost 4 bases, and 10 bases lay in between. The CDR3 here is CSVGQGPETQYF. The CDR3 coding sequence is TGCAGCGTTGGGCAGGGACCAGAGACCCAGTACTTC.

Here the CDR3 DNA reads TGTGCCAGCAGCCCCAGCGGGCCCTACGAGCAGTACTTC. The encoded protein is CASSPSGPYEQYF. This chain uses TRBV21-1 with TRBJ2-7; the table's D call TRBD2 went unverified against the DNA. TRBV21-1 is tagged as a pseudogene. The CDR3 has 13 residues.

V is TRBV6-6 and J is TRBJ1-2; D possibly corresponds to TRBD1 (5 bases). Germline CDR1 MNHNY, CDR2 SVGAGI (reference sequence). V dropped 2 bases and J dropped 5 bases, with 9 bases sitting between them. CDR3 size: 13 residues. The CDR3 region has the DNA TGTGCCAGCAGTTACGGGGCACCTTATGGCTACACCTTC. Translation: CASSYGAPYGYTF.

The CDR3 DNA is TGCAGCTTCGGAGACTCCCCGCTGGAAGAGCAGTTCTTC. As protein: CSFGDSPLEEQFF. V usage is TRBV29-1 and J usage is TRBJ2-1, with D unresolved. The CDR3 is 13 amino acids. The V gene lost 8 bases and the J gene lost 10 bases, with 21 bases spanning the gap. Germline V gene sequence: CDR1 SQVTM, CDR2 ANQGSEA.